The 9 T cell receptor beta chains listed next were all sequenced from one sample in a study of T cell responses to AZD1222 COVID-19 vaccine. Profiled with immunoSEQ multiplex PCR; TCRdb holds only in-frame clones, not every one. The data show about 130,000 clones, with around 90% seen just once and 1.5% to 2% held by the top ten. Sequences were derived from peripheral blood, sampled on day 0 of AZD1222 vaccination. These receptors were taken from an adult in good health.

CDR3: CASRGTDHYGYTF. The CDR3 DNA reads as TGTGCCAGCAGGGGTACGGATCACTATGGCTACACCTTC. The genes are TRBV6-5 and TRBJ1-2; D unclear. V lost 6 bases to trimming and J lost 3 bases, with 11 bases between them. Germline CDR1 MNHEY, CDR2 SVGAGI. This CDR3 comprises 13 residues.

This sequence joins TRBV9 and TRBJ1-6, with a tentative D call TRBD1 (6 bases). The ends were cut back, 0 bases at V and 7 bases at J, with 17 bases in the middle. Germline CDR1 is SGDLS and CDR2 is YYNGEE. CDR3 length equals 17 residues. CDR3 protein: CASSVGSGTRGNSPLHF. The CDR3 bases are TGTGCCAGCAGCGTAGGTTCGGGGACAAGGGGAAATTCACCCCTCCACTTT.

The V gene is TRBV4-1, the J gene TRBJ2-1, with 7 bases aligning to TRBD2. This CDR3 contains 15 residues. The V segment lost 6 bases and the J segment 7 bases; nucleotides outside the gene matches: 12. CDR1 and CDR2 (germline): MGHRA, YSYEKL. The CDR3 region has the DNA TGCGCCAGCAGACCCGGGGGGTTTTCTAATAATGAGCAGTTCTTC. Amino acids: CASRPGGFSNNEQFF.

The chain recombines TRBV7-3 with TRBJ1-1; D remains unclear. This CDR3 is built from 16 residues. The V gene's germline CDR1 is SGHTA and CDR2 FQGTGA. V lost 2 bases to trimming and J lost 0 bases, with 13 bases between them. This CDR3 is CASSLFPLGMNTEAFF. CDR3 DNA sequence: TGTGCCAGCAGCTTATTTCCCTTGGGGATGAACACTGAAGCTTTCTTT.

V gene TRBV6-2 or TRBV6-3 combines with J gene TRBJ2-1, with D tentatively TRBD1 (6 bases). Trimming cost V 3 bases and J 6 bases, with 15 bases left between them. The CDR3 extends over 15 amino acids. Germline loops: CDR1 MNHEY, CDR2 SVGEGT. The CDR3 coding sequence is TGTGCCAGCAGTTATTACGGGACAATAAGCAATGAGCAGTTCTTC. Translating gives CASSYYGTISNEQFF.

This CDR3 reads CASNQGRGPYEQYF. CDR3 nucleotide sequence: TGTGCCAGCAACCAGGGGAGAGGCCCCTACGAGCAGTACTTC. V and J are TRBV2 and TRBJ2-7, with a tentative D call TRBD1 (6 bases). V was pared by 7 bases and J by 2 bases, with 15 bases between. The CDR3 spans 14 residues. Per germline, CDR1 SNHLY and CDR2 FYNNEI.

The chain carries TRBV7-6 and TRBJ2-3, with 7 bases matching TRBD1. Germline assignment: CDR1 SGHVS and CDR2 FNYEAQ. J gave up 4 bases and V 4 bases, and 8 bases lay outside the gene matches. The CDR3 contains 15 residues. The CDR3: CASSWTGSRADTQYF. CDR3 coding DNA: TGTGCCAGCAGCTGGACAGGCTCTCGGGCAGATACGCAGTATTTT. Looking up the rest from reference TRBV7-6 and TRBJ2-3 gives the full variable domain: GAGVSQSPRYKVTKRGQDVALRCDPISGHVSLYWYRQALGQGPEFLTYFNYEAQQDKSGLPNDRFSAERPEGSISTLTIQRTEQRDSAMYRCASSWTGSRADTQYFGPGTRLTVL.

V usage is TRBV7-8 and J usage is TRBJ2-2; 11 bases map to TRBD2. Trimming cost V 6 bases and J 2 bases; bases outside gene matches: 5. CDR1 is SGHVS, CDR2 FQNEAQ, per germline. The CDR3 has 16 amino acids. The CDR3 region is CASRRTSGRNTGELFF. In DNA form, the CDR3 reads TGTGCCAGCAGGCGCACTAGCGGGAGAAACACCGGGGAGCTGTTTTTT.

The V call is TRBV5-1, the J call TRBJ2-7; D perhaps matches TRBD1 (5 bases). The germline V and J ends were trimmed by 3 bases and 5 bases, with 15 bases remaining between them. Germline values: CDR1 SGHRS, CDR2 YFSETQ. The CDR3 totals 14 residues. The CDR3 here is CASSSLTADDEQYF. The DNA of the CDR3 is TGCGCCAGCAGCTCATTGACAGCAGACGACGAGCAGTACTTC.